This entry lists 27 T cell receptor beta chains sequenced from one sample in a study of beta chain features in type 1 diabetes. Expressed TCRB transcripts got sequenced, as all isolated RNA was reverse transcribed. Assay: immunoSEQ multiplex PCR; the TCRdb copy retains only in-frame clones and omits some. The sample has 200,000 to 250,000 clones, around 10% seen once. Sequenced: naive CD4+ T cells from blood. Every receptor here comes from a woman aged 18-29 years in good health.

This clone was counted only a few times. The chain joins TRBV19 to TRBJ2-1; TRBD1 aligns across 9 bases. The germline V gene has CDR1 LNHDA and CDR2 SQIVND (reference sequence). V shed 7 bases, J shed 6 bases, and the junction held 16 bases outside the gene matches. The CDR3 runs 17 residues. The CDR3 sequence is CASTRSEGTGQINEQFF. CDR3 DNA: TGTGCCAGTACCAGATCTGAGGGGACAGGGCAGATCAATGAGCAGTTCTTC.

In its sample, this clone was seen a few times. V is TRBV18 and J is TRBJ1-1; D gene uncertain. Trimming cost V 6 bases and J 0 bases, with 8 bases left between them. The length of the CDR3 is 13 residues. Germline CDR1 is KGHSH and CDR2 is LQKENI. The DNA for the CDR3 is TGTGCCAGCTCCCCGGTTATGAACACTGAAGCTTTCTTT. Translating gives CASSPVMNTEAFF. The full variable domain, in which reference TRBV18 and TRBJ1-1 provide the parts outside the CDR3, is NAGVMQNPRHLVRRRGQEARLRCSPMKGHSHVYWYRQLPEEGLKFMVYLQKENIIDESGMPKERFSAEFPKEGPSILRIQQVVRGDSAAYFCASSPVMNTEAFFGQGTRLTVV.

This clone was observed a handful of times. The V gene is TRBV6-1, the J gene TRBJ1-4; D gene uncertain. The CDR3 extends over 13 amino acids. Trimming pared 6 bases from V and 8 bases from J, leaving 13 bases between. Germline CDR1 is MNHNS and CDR2 is SASEGT. CDR3 DNA: TGTGCCAGCAGAAAAGACGCCGGGGAAAAACTGTTTTTT. Translated: CASRKDAGEKLFF.

This clone showed up many times. This chain links TRBV23-1 with TRBJ2-1, with 12 bases matching TRBD2. TRBV23-1 is recorded as an ORF, its role being uncertain. V lost 7 bases and J lost 9; bases outside the gene matches: 7. The CDR3 is 14 amino acids. The CDR3 region has the DNA TGCGCCAGCACCACGACTAGCGGGAGCTCTGAGCAGTTCTTC. Protein product: CASTTTSGSSEQFF.

The V call is TRBV30, the J call TRBJ1-6, with TRBD1 as a possible D gene (6 bases). The germline V and J ends were trimmed by 0 bases and 9 bases, with 24 bases remaining between them. The CDR3 totals 18 residues. Germline V CDR1 and CDR2: GTSNPN, SVGIG (reference sequence). The CDR3 reads CAWSVRGRGIIVGSPLHF. Written as DNA, the CDR3 is TGTGCCTGGAGTGTACGGGGCAGGGGAATTATTGTTGGTTCACCCCTCCACTTT. Full variable domain (remainder filled in from reference TRBV30 and TRBJ1-6): SQTIHQWPATLVQPVGSPLSLECTVEGTSNPNLYWYRQAAGRGLQLLFYSVGIGQISSEVPQNLSASRPQDRQFILSSKKLLLSDSGFYLCAWSVRGRGIIVGSPLHFGNGTRLTVT.

V is TRBV5-1 and J is TRBJ2-7; the D is unclear. The V gene lost 2 bases and the J gene lost 0 bases, with 6 bases spanning the gap. Germline V gives CDR1 SGHRS, CDR2 YFSETQ. The CDR3 has 13 amino acids. The CDR3 nucleotides read TGCGCCAGCAGCTTCGACAACTCCTACGAGCAGTACTTC. Translated, it gives CASSFDNSYEQYF.

V is TRBV5-4 and J is TRBJ1-1, with 7 bases aligning to TRBD1. From germline, CDR1 is SGHNT and CDR2 YYREEE (reference sequence). The CDR3 length is 14 residues. With 4 bases clipped from V and 6 bases from J, the junction kept 9 bases outside the gene matches. CDR3: CASSTGQILSEAFF. CDR3 coding DNA: TGTGCCAGCAGCACGGGACAGATTCTCTCTGAAGCTTTCTTT.

This clone was seen a handful of times. V usage is TRBV2 and J usage is TRBJ1-1; 12 positions agree with TRBD1. The CDR3 is made up of 15 amino acids. V dropped 8 bases and J dropped 8; count of bases not matched to a gene: 12. Germline V lookup: CDR1 SNHLY, CDR2 FYNNEI. In DNA form, the CDR3 reads TGTGCCAGCCTTCGGGACAGGGGGCGTCCGATGGAAGCTTTCTTT. Residues: CASLRDRGRPMEAFF.

This clone was counted only a few times. The chain employs TRBV11-2 and TRBJ1-1; D gene unclear. Germline loops: CDR1 SGHAT, CDR2 FQNNGV. V gave up 5 bases and J gave up 0 bases, with 10 bases separating them. The CDR3 extends over 14 amino acids. The CDR3 region is CASSPVPVNTEAFF. CDR3 DNA: TGTGCCAGCAGCCCCGTCCCGGTGAACACTGAAGCTTTCTTT.

This clone was seen a handful of times. The J gene is TRBJ1-3, the V gene TRBV5-1; no clear D gene. The CDR3 is 16 residues long. CDR1 and CDR2 (germline): SGHRS, YFSETQ. Between the trimmed V and J ends, which lost 2 bases and 3 bases, there was a span of 15 bases. The CDR3 nucleotides read TGCGCCAGCAGCTTATCGGCGGGTAATCTTGGAAACACCATATATTTT. Protein: CASSLSAGNLGNTIYF.

The V gene is TRBV28, the J gene TRBJ2-7; maybe TRBD1 (5 bases). The CDR3 contains 13 residues. The V end was cut by 3 bases, the J end by 2 bases, with 8 bases between. Germline CDR1 MDHEN, CDR2 SYDVKM. The CDR3 reads CASSLPGPYEQYF. DNA for the CDR3: TGTGCCAGCAGTTTGCCAGGGCCCTACGAGCAGTACTTC.

This clone was recorded a few times. The gene calls are TRBV19 and TRBJ1-1; no firm D call. Between the trimmed V and J ends, which lost 1 base and 1 base, there was a span of 10 bases. CDR3 length: 15 residues. Germline V gene data show CDR1 as LNHDA and CDR2 as SQIVND (reference sequence). CDR3 bases: TGTGCCAGTAGTATAGGCGGAGGAGCGAACACTGAAGCTTTCTTT. Its protein product is CASSIGGGANTEAFF.

The CDR3 here is CASHDPGTGGFF. In nucleotides, the CDR3 is TGTGCCAGCCATGATCCCGGGACAGGCGGTTTTTTT. J is TRBJ2-2 and V is TRBV6-5, with 8 positions matching TRBD1. In germline, CDR1 is MNHEY, CDR2 SVGAGI. The CDR3 length is 12 residues. V dropped 8 bases and J dropped 17; count of bases not matched to a gene: 13.

This clone came up a few times. The V and J genes are TRBV9 and TRBJ2-1; D might be TRBD1 (6 bases). The V end was cut by 0 bases, the J end by 2 bases, with 9 bases between. The CDR3 runs to 15 residues. Germline V gene lookup returns CDR1 SGDLS and CDR2 YYNGEE. CDR3 nucleotides: TGTGCCAGCAGCGTAGTAACAGGGACCTACAATGAGCAGTTCTTC. Protein product: CASSVVTGTYNEQFF.

The chain uses TRBV5-1 and TRBJ2-7; D gene unclear. Germline V gene data show CDR1 as SGHRS and CDR2 as YFSETQ. V was pared by 0 bases and J by 0 bases, with 13 bases between. This CDR3 has 16 residues. The CDR3: CASSLAPTSSSYEQYF. The DNA of the CDR3 is TGCGCCAGCAGCTTGGCCCCCACTTCTAGCTCCTACGAGCAGTACTTC.

This clone was found a few times. J is TRBJ2-5 and V is TRBV27; the D is unclear. Germline lookup yields CDR1 MNHEY and CDR2 SMNVEV (reference sequence). The CDR3 is 11 amino acids. V lost 8 bases and J lost 5, with 9 bases in between. CDR3 sequence: CASSSGETQYF. Written as DNA, the CDR3 is TGTGCCAGCTCTTCCGGGGAGACCCAGTACTTC.

This chain joins TRBV4-1 and TRBJ1-1, with 7 positions matching TRBD1. Germline lookup yields CDR1 MGHRA and CDR2 YSYEKL. The CDR3 is made up of 13 amino acids. Unmatched junction bases numbered 3, after V lost 7 bases and J lost 1 base. The CDR3 region has the DNA TGCGCCAGCACGGGACAGCGGAACACTGAAGCTTTCTTT. Its translation is CASTGQRNTEAFF.

This sequence joins TRBV4-1 and TRBJ1-4; D call uncertain. Germline V gene lookup returns CDR1 MGHRA and CDR2 YSYEKL. The ends were cut back, 0 bases at V and 4 bases at J, with 9 bases in the middle. The CDR3 length is 15 residues. CDR3 sequence: CASSQEPQLNEKLFF. DNA for the CDR3: TGCGCCAGCAGCCAAGAACCACAGCTTAATGAAAAACTGTTTTTT.

In its sample, this clone was seen a few times. The chain uses TRBV19 and TRBJ2-5, with 10 positions matching TRBD1. Trimming cost V 3 bases and J 5 bases; bases outside gene matches: 9. Per the germline V gene, CDR1 is LNHDA and CDR2 is SQIVND (reference sequence). The CDR3 totals 16 residues. The CDR3 loop is CASSIVTGGVGETQYF. The CDR3 nucleotides read TGTGCCAGTAGTATCGTGACAGGGGGCGTCGGCGAGACCCAGTACTTC.

The chain joins TRBV10-3 to TRBJ2-3, with 13 bases aligning to TRBD2. CDR1 is ENHRY and CDR2 is SYGVKD in the germline V gene. Trimming cost V 2 bases and J 0 bases; bases outside gene matches: 14. This CDR3 spans 21 amino acids. The CDR3 bases are TGTGCCATCAGTGAGCCCCCAGGGCGGACTAGCGGGGGACCTAGCACAGATACGCAGTATTTT. This sequence encodes CAISEPPGRTSGGPSTDTQYF.

This clone was seen more than once but under ten times. This chain links TRBV5-1 with TRBJ1-6; D uncertain. Germline lookup yields CDR1 SGHRS and CDR2 YFSETQ. This CDR3 has 15 amino acids. V gave up 4 bases and J gave up 5 bases, with 13 bases separating them. CDR3 protein: CASSPISADNSPLHF. In nucleotides, the CDR3 is TGCGCCAGCAGCCCGATTAGTGCGGATAATTCACCCCTCCACTTT.

This clone showed up just a few times. This chain joins TRBV18 and TRBJ2-1; 9 nucleotides line up with TRBD1. Per the germline V gene, CDR1 is KGHSH and CDR2 is LQKENI. This CDR3 comprises 15 residues. Trimming took 4 bases from V and 9 from J; bases not matched to a gene: 10. As DNA, the CDR3 is TGTGCCAGCTCACTTTCCCGGGACAGGGTTTCTGAGCAGTTCTTC. Translating it yields CASSLSRDRVSEQFF.

This clone was seen at least ten times. V gene TRBV10-3 combines with J gene TRBJ2-3, with 7 bases fitting TRBD1. The CDR3 totals 14 residues. Per the germline V gene, CDR1 is ENHRY and CDR2 is SYGVKD. Trimming at V came to 4 bases and at J to 0 bases, leaving 1 base not matched to a gene. The CDR3 loop reads CAISAGGSTDTQYF. The CDR3 region has the DNA TGTGCCATCAGTGCAGGGGGAAGCACAGATACGCAGTATTTT.

This clone was counted between two and nine times. The gene calls are TRBV10-3 and TRBJ2-3; 10 nucleotides agree with TRBD2. CDR3 length equals 14 residues. After removal of 6 bases from V and 4 bases from J, the junction contained 4 bases not matched to a gene. Germline assignment: CDR1 ENHRY and CDR2 SYGVKD. In nucleotides, the CDR3 is TGTGCCATCAGGGTAGCGGGAGGCCCAGATACGCAGTATTTT. This gives the protein CAIRVAGGPDTQYF.

This chain joins TRBV18 and TRBJ2-3; TRBD2 matches at 9 bases. Germline loops: CDR1 KGHSH, CDR2 LQKENI. The CDR3 extends over 16 amino acids. V lost 3 bases and J lost 2; bases outside the gene matches: 6. The CDR3 is CASSPYQRGATDTQYF. The DNA of the CDR3 is TGTGCCAGCTCACCGTACCAGCGGGGGGCCACAGATACGCAGTATTTT.

This clone was detected only a few times. J is TRBJ2-7 and V is TRBV4-1; no reliable D call. This CDR3 region has 13 residues. Trimming left V 5 bases short and J 1 base short, with 9 bases between. Germline CDR1 reads MGHRA; CDR2 reads YSYEKL. CDR3 protein: CASSYDTSYEQYF. The CDR3 DNA reads as TGCGCCAGCAGCTATGACACATCCTACGAGCAGTACTTC.

The chain carries TRBV9 and TRBJ1-2; tentative D call: TRBD1 (6 bases). The CDR3 runs 16 residues. CDR1 and CDR2 (germline): SGDLS, YYNGEE. V gave up 6 bases and J gave up 0 bases, with 18 bases separating them. CDR3 bases: TGTGCCAGCACCTATGGGGGCAACATTCCTAACTATGGCTACACCTTC. As protein: CASTYGGNIPNYGYTF.